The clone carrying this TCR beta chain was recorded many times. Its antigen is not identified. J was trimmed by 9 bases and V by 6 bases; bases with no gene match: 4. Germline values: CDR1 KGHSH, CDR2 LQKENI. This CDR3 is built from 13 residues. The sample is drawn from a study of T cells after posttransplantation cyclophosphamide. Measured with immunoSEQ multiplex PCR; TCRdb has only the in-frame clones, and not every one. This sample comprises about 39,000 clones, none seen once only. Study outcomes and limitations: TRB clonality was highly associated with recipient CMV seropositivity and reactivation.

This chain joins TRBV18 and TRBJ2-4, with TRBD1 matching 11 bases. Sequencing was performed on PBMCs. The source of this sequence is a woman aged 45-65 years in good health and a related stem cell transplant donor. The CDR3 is CASSTGTGGIQYF. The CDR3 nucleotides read TGTGCCAGCTCGACCGGGACAGGGGGCATTCAGTACTTC.